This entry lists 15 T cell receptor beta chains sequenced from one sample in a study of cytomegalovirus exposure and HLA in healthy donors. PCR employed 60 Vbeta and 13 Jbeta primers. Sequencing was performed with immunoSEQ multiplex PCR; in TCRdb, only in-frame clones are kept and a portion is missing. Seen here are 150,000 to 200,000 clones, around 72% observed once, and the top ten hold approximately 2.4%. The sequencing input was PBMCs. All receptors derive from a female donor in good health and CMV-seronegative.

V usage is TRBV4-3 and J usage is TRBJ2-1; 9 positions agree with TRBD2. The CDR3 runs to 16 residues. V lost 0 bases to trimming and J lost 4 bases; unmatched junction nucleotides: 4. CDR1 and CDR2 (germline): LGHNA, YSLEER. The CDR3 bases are TGCGCCAGCAGCCAAGATCCTAGCGGGGATTACAATGAGCAGTTCTTC. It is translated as CASSQDPSGDYNEQFF.

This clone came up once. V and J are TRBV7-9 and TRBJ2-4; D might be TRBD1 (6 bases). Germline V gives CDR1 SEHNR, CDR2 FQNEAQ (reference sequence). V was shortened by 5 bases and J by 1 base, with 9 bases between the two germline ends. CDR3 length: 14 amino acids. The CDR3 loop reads CASSQGLAKNIQYF. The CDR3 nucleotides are TGTGCCAGCAGCCAGGGGCTGGCCAAAAACATTCAGTACTTC.

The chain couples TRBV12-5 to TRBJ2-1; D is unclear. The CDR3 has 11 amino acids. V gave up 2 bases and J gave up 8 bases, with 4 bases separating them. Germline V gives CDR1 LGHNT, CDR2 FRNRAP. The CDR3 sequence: CASGLIYEQFF. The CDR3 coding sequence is TGTGCTAGTGGTTTGATATATGAGCAGTTCTTC.

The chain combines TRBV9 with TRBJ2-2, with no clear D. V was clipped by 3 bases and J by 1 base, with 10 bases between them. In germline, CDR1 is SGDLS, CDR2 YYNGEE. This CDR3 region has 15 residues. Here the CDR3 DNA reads TGTGCCAGCAGCGAAAATGTAGTGAACACCGGGGAGCTGTTTTTT. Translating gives CASSENVVNTGELFF.

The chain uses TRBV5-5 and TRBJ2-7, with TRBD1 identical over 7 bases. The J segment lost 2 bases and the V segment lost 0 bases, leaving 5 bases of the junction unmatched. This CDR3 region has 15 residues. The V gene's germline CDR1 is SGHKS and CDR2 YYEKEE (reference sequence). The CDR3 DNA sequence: TGTGCCAGCAGCTTGGCGGGACAGTCCACCTACGAGCAGTACTTC. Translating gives CASSLAGQSTYEQYF.

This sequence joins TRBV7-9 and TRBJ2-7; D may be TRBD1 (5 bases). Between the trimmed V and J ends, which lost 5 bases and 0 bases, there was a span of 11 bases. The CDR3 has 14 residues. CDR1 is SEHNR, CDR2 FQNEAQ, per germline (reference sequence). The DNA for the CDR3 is TGTGCCAGCAGCCTGACGGACAACTCCTACGAGCAGTACTTC. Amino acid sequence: CASSLTDNSYEQYF.

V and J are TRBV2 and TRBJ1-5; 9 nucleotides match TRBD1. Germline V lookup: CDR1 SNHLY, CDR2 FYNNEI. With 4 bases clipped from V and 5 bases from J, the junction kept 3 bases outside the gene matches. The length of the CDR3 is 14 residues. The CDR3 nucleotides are TGTGCCAGCAGTGTGGGACAGGGCTATCAGCCCCAGCATTTT. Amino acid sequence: CASSVGQGYQPQHF. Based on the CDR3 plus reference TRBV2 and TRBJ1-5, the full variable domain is EPEVTQTPSHQVTQMGQEVILRCVPISNHLYFYWYRQILGQKVEFLVSFYNNEISEKSEIFDDQFSVERPDGSNFTLKIRSTKLEDSAMYFCASSVGQGYQPQHFGDGTRLSIL.

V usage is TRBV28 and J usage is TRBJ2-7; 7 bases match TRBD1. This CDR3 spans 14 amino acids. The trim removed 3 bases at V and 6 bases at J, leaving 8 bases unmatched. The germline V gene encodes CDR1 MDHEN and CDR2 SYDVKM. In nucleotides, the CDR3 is TGTGCCAGCAGTTTCCTAGGGGCAGGGGGCGAGCAGTACTTC. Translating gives CASSFLGAGGEQYF.

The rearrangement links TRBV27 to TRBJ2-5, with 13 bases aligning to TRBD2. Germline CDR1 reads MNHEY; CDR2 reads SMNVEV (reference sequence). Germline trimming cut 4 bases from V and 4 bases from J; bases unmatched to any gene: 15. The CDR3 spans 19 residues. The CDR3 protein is CASSSKLGTSGVGRETQYF. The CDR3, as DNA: TGTGCCAGCAGTTCAAAACTTGGGACTAGCGGGGTCGGAAGAGAGACCCAGTACTTC.

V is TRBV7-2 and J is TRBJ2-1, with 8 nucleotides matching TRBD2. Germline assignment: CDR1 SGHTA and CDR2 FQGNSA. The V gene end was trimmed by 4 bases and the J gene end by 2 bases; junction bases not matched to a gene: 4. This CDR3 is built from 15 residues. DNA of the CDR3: TGTGCCAGCAGCTCTGGGCGGGGGGCCTACAATGAGCAGTTCTTC. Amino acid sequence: CASSSGRGAYNEQFF.

CDR3 in DNA: TGTGCCAGCAGGGGACTAGCGGGGGGCAGCTCCTACGAGCAGTACTTC. Translating it yields CASRGLAGGSSYEQYF. This chain uses TRBV6-6 with TRBJ2-7, with 15 positions matching TRBD2. Per the germline V gene, CDR1 is MNHNY and CDR2 is SVGAGI (reference sequence). V lost 6 bases to trimming and J lost 0 bases; unmatched junction nucleotides: 3. The length of the CDR3 is 16 residues.

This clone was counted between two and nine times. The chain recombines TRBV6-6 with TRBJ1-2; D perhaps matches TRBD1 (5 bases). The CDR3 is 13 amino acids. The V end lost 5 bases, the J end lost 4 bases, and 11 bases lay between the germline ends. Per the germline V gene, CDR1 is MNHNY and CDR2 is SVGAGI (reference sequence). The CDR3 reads CASSGAKGYGYTF. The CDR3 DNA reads TGTGCCAGCAGTGGGGCAAAAGGCTATGGCTACACCTTC.

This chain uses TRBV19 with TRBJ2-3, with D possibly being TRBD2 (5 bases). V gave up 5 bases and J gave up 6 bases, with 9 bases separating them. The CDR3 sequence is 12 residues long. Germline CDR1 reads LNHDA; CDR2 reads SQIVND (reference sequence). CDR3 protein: CASSSWRDTQYF. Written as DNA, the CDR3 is TGTGCCAGTAGTTCATGGAGGGATACGCAGTATTTT.

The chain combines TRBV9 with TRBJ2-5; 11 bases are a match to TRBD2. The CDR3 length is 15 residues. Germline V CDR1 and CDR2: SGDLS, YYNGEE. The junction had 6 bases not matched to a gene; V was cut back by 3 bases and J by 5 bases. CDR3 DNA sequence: TGTGCCAGCAGCGCGACTAGCGGGAACGGTGAGACCCAGTACTTC. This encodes CASSATSGNGETQYF.

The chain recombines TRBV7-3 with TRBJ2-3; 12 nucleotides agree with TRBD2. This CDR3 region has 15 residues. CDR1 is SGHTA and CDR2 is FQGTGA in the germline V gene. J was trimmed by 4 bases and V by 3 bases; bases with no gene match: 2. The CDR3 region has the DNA TGTGCCAGCAGCTTGACTAGCGGGGGCCCAGATACGCAGTATTTT. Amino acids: CASSLTSGGPDTQYF. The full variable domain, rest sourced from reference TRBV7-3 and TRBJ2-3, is GAGVSQTPSNKVTEKGKYVELRCDPISGHTALYWYRQSLGQGPEFLIYFQGTGAADDSGLPNDRFFAVRPEGSVSTLKIQRTERGDSAVYLCASSLTSGGPDTQYFGPGTRLTVL.